The rows below give T cell receptor beta chains drawn from one sample of a study of cytomegalovirus exposure and HLA in healthy donors. Repertoires were generated with immunoSEQ multiplex PCR, while TCRdb's copy carries only in-frame clones and drops some. This sample yields under 300,000 clones, of which 72% are seen a single time; around 2.3% belongs to the top ten. The sample taken for sequencing was PBMCs. These receptors were collected from a female donor in good health and CMV-seronegative. CDR3s include the opening cysteine and the closing phenylalanine or tryptophan. The order of the fields is V gene, D gene, clone size, J gene, CDR3 DNA, CDR3 protein. The D gene is left open where the match is weak. Where a row states a size, it is once, few, many or the class of an expanded clone; other rows omit it.

TRBV27	NA	few	TRBJ1-4	TGTGCCAGCAGTTTATCGCAAACATTTGAAAAACTGTTTTTT	CASSLSQTFEKLFF
TRBV9	NA	NA	TRBJ2-1	TGTGCCAGCAGCGTAGAAGTCGGAAGAAGCGGCTCCTACAATGAGCAGTTCTTC	CASSVEVGRSGSYNEQFF
TRBV9	NA	NA	TRBJ2-1	TGTGCCAGCAGCCTCACAGGGACCCACAATGAGCAGTTCTTC	CASSLTGTHNEQFF
TRBV27	TRBD1	NA	TRBJ1-6	TGTGCCGCATCCTCAAGGACAGGGGTGTCACCCCTCCACTTT	CAASSRTGVSPLHF
TRBV6-5	NA	NA	TRBJ2-5	TGTGCCAGCACCGACCCTCAGGACCAAGAGACCCAGTACTTC	CASTDPQDQETQYF
TRBV6-5	TRBD1	NA	TRBJ1-6	TGTGCCAGCAGTTACGATGGGACAGGGTTGAATTCACCCCTCCACTTT	CASSYDGTGLNSPLHF
TRBV2	NA	NA	TRBJ1-5	TGTGCCAGCATTAGGGACATCGATAGCAATCAGCCCCAGCATTTT	CASIRDIDSNQPQHF
TRBV6-1	NA	NA	TRBJ1-5	TGTGCCAGCATAACGGGTAGCAATCAGCCCCAGCATTTT	CASITGSNQPQHF
TRBV28	NA	NA	TRBJ1-4	TGTGCCAGCAGTTTATTGGTTCGTGCGGGTGAAAAACTGTTTTTT	CASSLLVRAGEKLFF
TRBV27	TRBD1	NA	TRBJ1-3	TGTGCCAGCAGTTCCCTACAGGGGGCCGGTGGAAACACCATATATTTT	CASSSLQGAGGNTIYF
TRBV7-7	TRBD2	NA	TRBJ2-3	TGTGCCAGCAGCCGAGGCACAGCGGGAGCGAGCGCAGATACGCAGTATTTT	CASSRGTAGASADTQYF
TRBV10-3	TRBD2	NA	TRBJ2-5	TGTGCCATCAGTGACCCCGCTAGCGGGAGATATTCAGTATCAGAGACCCAGTACTTC	CAISDPASGRYSVSETQYF
TRBV15	TRBD1	NA	TRBJ2-4	TGTGCCACCAGCAGAGCACAGGGGATTCAGTACTTC	CATSRAQGIQYF